This entry lists 17 T cell receptor beta chains sequenced from one sample in a study of OX40 agonist ivuxolimab in advanced cancers. Profiling relied on immunoSEQ multiplex PCR, and the TCRdb table lists in-frame clones only, not all of them. The sample yields under 85,000 clones, about 86% seen once. Sequencing used CD4+ or CD8+ T cells sorted from blood, obtained in a trial of the OX40 agonist ivuxolimab. Receptor source: an adult with an advanced solid tumor such as melanoma, head and neck, liver or kidney cancer.

This clone showed up just a few times. This chain joins TRBV18 and TRBJ1-3; 9 bases fit TRBD1. Germline CDR1 reads KGHSH; CDR2 reads LQKENI. The CDR3 loop spans 16 amino acids. V was clipped by 2 bases and J by 2 bases; unmatched bases: 4. CDR3 sequence: CASSPTTGGPGNTIYF. The CDR3 coding sequence is TGTGCCAGCTCACCAACGACAGGGGGACCTGGAAACACCATATATTTT.

The genes are TRBV9 and TRBJ1-6; D not resolved. V shed 1 base and J shed 7 bases, with 12 bases lying between them. The CDR3 spans 15 residues. Per the germline V gene, CDR1 is SGDLS and CDR2 is YYNGEE. DNA for the CDR3: TGTGCCAGCAGCGTATCTGGCTCCCTGAATTCACCCCTCCACTTT. It yields the protein CASSVSGSLNSPLHF. The full variable domain, completed using reference TRBV9 and TRBJ1-6, is DSGVTQTPKHLITATGQRVTLRCSPRSGDLSVYWYQQSLDQGLQFLIQYYNGEERAKGNILERFSAQQFPDLHSELNLSSLELGDSALYFCASSVSGSLNSPLHFGNGTRLTVT.

This sequence joins TRBV29-1 and TRBJ2-1; D call uncertain. The CDR3 sequence is 10 residues long. Germline loops: CDR1 SQVTM, CDR2 ANQGSEA. The V gene lost 7 bases and the J gene lost 5 bases, with 6 bases spanning the gap. As DNA, the CDR3 is TGCAGCGCTCAAAACAATGAGCAGTTCTTC. Translating it yields CSAQNNEQFF.

This clone has just a few counts. The chain uses TRBV7-9 and TRBJ1-5; tentative D call: TRBD1 (5 bases). Germline V gives CDR1 SEHNR, CDR2 FQNEAQ (reference sequence). V was clipped by 3 bases and J by 6 bases, with 9 bases between them. The CDR3 contains 13 residues. The CDR3 DNA is TGTGCCAGCAGCTTTTGGGGGGGTCAGCCCCAGCATTTT. Translating gives CASSFWGGQPQHF.

This chain connects TRBV6-6 to TRBJ1-5; no clear D gene. Germline values: CDR1 MNHNY, CDR2 SVGAGI (reference sequence). The CDR3 runs 15 residues. Between the trimmed V and J ends, which lost 6 bases and 11 bases, there was a span of 23 bases. The CDR3 DNA reads TGTGCCAGCAGCCCTCTTTTCCGGGCGCAAGGAGCCCAGCATTTT. This encodes CASSPLFRAQGAQHF.

V and J are TRBV11-2 and TRBJ1-3, with 12 bases that match TRBD1. V lost 5 bases to trimming and J lost 2 bases; unmatched junction nucleotides: 13. CDR3 length equals 19 residues. Germline CDR1 and CDR2: SGHAT and FQNNGV. Here the CDR3 reads CASSKPGQGARGAGNTIYF. The CDR3 DNA reads as TGTGCCAGCAGCAAACCGGGACAGGGGGCCAGGGGGGCTGGAAACACCATATATTTT.

CDR3 sequence (DNA): TGTGCCAGTAGTACCGGGGCCGCTAACTATGGCTACACCTTC. Protein: CASSTGAANYGYTF. V is TRBV19 and J is TRBJ1-2, with D perhaps matching TRBD1 (5 bases). Between the trimmed V and J ends, which lost 4 bases and 0 bases, there was a span of 9 bases. Germline CDR1 and CDR2: LNHDA and SQIVND (reference sequence). This CDR3 is built from 14 residues.

V is TRBV4-1 and J is TRBJ1-4, with D perhaps TRBD1 (6 bases). The CDR3 contains 15 residues. Trimming cost V 1 base and J 5 bases, with 11 bases left between them. Per germline, CDR1 MGHRA and CDR2 YSYEKL. The CDR3 bases are TGCGCCAGCAGCCAAGTCGGACAGCCAAATGAAAAACTGTTTTTT. Encoded protein: CASSQVGQPNEKLFF.

The chain recombines TRBV30 with TRBJ1-4; D is ambiguous. The CDR3 has 14 residues. CDR1 is GTSNPN, CDR2 SVGIG, per germline (reference sequence). The germline V and J ends were trimmed by 0 bases and 2 bases, with 7 bases remaining between them. The CDR3 here is CAWSVLGTNEKLFF. The CDR3, as DNA: TGTGCCTGGAGTGTACTGGGGACTAATGAAAAACTGTTTTTT.

The chain has TRBV4-2 and TRBJ2-6; 9 nucleotides align to TRBD1. The germline V gene encodes CDR1 LGHNA and CDR2 YNFKEQ. The V segment lost 1 base and the J segment 0 bases; nucleotides outside the gene matches: 7. This CDR3 has 19 amino acids. CDR3 loop: CASSQGGGTGISGANVLTF. DNA of the CDR3: TGTGCCAGCAGCCAAGGGGGCGGGACAGGGATCTCTGGGGCCAACGTCCTGACTTTC.

This clone was counted a single time. The V call is TRBV14, the J call TRBJ2-1, with TRBD2 matching 15 bases. J was trimmed by 4 bases and V by 4 bases; bases with no gene match: 5. Germline V gene lookup returns CDR1 SGHDN and CDR2 FVKESK. CDR3 size: 17 residues. CDR3 nucleotide sequence: TGTGCCAGCAGCCCGCCGGGACTAGCGGGGGGATACAATGAGCAGTTCTTC. Its translation: CASSPPGLAGGYNEQFF.

This clone was detected once. The rearrangement links TRBV6-5 to TRBJ2-5; a weak D match, TRBD2 (5 bases). V was trimmed by 4 bases and J by 3 bases, leaving 9 bases between them. There are 13 residues in the CDR3. Germline V lookup: CDR1 MNHEY, CDR2 SVGAGI. The CDR3 DNA is TGTGCCAGCAGTTCCGGGAACAAAGAGACCCAGTACTTC. Residues: CASSSGNKETQYF.

This clone appeared a single time. This sequence joins TRBV7-9 and TRBJ2-1; 13 bases align to TRBD2. The CDR3 has 17 amino acids. Germline CDR1 and CDR2: SEHNR and FQNEAQ (reference sequence). The junction had 2 bases not matched to a gene; V was cut back by 1 base and J by 2 bases. The CDR3 loop is CASSLEGTSGAYNEQFF. The DNA of the CDR3 is TGTGCCAGCAGCTTAGAGGGGACTAGCGGGGCCTACAATGAGCAGTTCTTC.

V and J are TRBV4-3 and TRBJ2-2; TRBD2 matches at 10 bases. CDR3 length equals 20 residues. Germline loops: CDR1 LGHNA, CDR2 YSLEER. J gave up 6 bases and V 0 bases, and 16 bases lay outside the gene matches. CDR3 bases: TGCGCCAGCAGCCAAGATTGGCCTAGCGGGAGCAATATCCGCGCCGGGGAGCTGTTTTTT. Translated: CASSQDWPSGSNIRAGELFF.

The gene calls are TRBV4-2 and TRBJ2-7; no clear D gene. Deletions cut 1 base from V and 1 base from J, with 5 bases between. CDR1 is LGHNA, CDR2 YNFKEQ, per germline. The CDR3 covers 13 residues. CDR3 bases: TGTGCCAGCAGCCAAGGTGGTTCCTACGAGCAGTACTTC. Its translation: CASSQGGSYEQYF.

In its sample, this clone was seen a few times. This chain links TRBV28 with TRBJ1-4; the match to TRBD1 covers 9 bases. Germline CDR1 and CDR2: MDHEN and SYDVKM. The CDR3 extends over 15 amino acids. J gave up 8 bases and V 5 bases, and 9 bases lay outside the gene matches. The CDR3 loop is CASSLPGQGGEKLFF. In nucleotides, the CDR3 is TGTGCCAGCAGTCTCCCGGGACAGGGAGGGGAAAAACTGTTTTTT.

V is TRBV19 and J is TRBJ2-2, with 8 nucleotides matching TRBD1. From germline, CDR1 is LNHDA and CDR2 SQIVND (reference sequence). The CDR3 covers 15 residues. V was clipped by 6 bases and J by 4 bases; unmatched bases: 7. The CDR3 spells CASSTQGAPTGELFF. As DNA, the CDR3 is TGTGCCAGTAGCACCCAGGGGGCCCCCACCGGGGAGCTGTTTTTT. The full variable domain, its missing parts supplied by reference TRBV19 and TRBJ2-2, is DGGITQSPKYLFRKEGQNVTLSCEQNLNHDAMYWYRQDPGQGLRLIYYSQIVNDFQKGDIAEGYSVSREKKESFPLTVTSAQKNPTAFYLCASSTQGAPTGELFFGEGSRLTVL.